This TCR beta chain appears in the sequencing data of a study of tumor-infiltrating lymphocytes in primary liver carcinoma (dated by TCRdb to 2016 to 2017). Turning to the overall study: The five patients, three men and two women aged 30 to 69 years, had hepatocellular carcinoma (four) or combined HCC and intrahepatic cholangiocarcinoma (one). A total of about 35 specimens from 5 patients, comprising roughly 25 tumor regions, 5 adjacent noncancerous liver tissues and 5 peripheral blood samples, were covered by TCRbeta repertoire sequencing. Samples yielded roughly 3.65 to 7.13 million productive TCRbeta reads; read depth did not differ significantly between tissue types. Agilent mRNA microarray profiling was performed on the 25 tumor region samples to relate TCRbeta repertoire diversity to the local molecular phenotype. Tumors of the five patients were stage T1-T3 N0M0 with maximum diameters of roughly 4.2 to 11 cm. TCRbeta repertoire sequencing, expression microarrays and whole-exome sequencing were combined in the study across five regions of each liver tumor, with adjacent normal tissue and blood also included. Technical replicate repertoires showed high reproducibility, with mean shared-clone rates about 0.86 and correlation coefficients above 0.95.

From its cysteine to its phenylalanine, the CDR3 spans 11 amino acids. Kept here is only the CDR3 DNA, which spans 33 bases and is read in frame from base 1. Here is what the overall study found, with its caveats: Only the TCR beta chain was sequenced, which likely underestimates true repertoire diversity because unpaired alpha chains were not captured. Bulk unsorted samples precluded comparing CD4+ and CD8+ T cell repertoires. Only roughly 7-24% of top clones appeared in all five regions of a tumor, which suggests that tumor-infiltrating T cells are spatially heterogeneous. Pairs of tumor regions showed greater repertoire overlap (mean approximately 35%) than tumor-adjacent pairs (about 17%) or tumor-blood pairs (roughly 15%), which is consistent with antigen-driven expansion. With just 4 to 6 patients in the study, the authors point out that the findings should be validated in a larger study. A significantly larger repertoire fraction was made up by the top 250 clones in tumors than in blood (p = 0.039).

Starting from 450 to 500 ng total RNA, TCRbeta-specific cDNA was produced by reverse transcription with a constant-region primer and ProtoScript II reverse transcriptase. TCRbeta libraries were built with three nested multiplex PCR rounds, a slightly modified ARM-PCR procedure. Each of the first two PCR rounds ran for approximately 10 cycles using multiplex TRBV1-TRBV30 forward primers together with a Cbeta reverse primer. A final 25-cycle PCR with Deep VentR polymerase added sample barcodes and Illumina adapters. Before sequencing, amplicons of 200-500 bp were purified from gel using a QIAquick gel extraction kit. An Illumina HiSeq 2500 was used to sequence the TCRbeta amplicons, generating 250-bp paired-end reads. Per the original workflow: Trimmomatic v0.33 was used to quality-trim the reads, and FLASH v1.2.11 was used to merge paired reads so that full CDR3 sequences could be recovered. V, D and J germline segments were assigned to the rearranged TCRbeta sequences by MiGEC v1.2.1b. VDJtools v1.0.0 computed clonotype statistics and Shannon-Wiener diversity indices. Except for diversity analysis, only the 250 most abundant clonotypes of each sample were used in subsequent analyses to reduce sampling bias. TCRdb reprocessed the public reads (quality trimming at Q25 with fastp, clone calling with MiXCR) and kept in-frame beta chains. Each entry merges the rows of one CDR3 protein and shows their most common DNA and genes. The V and J calls and clone size are TCRdb's, not the authors'. The sample table shows 50,000 to 65,000 distinct CDR3 sequences, and about 71% are seen once. Around 44% of the sample rests with the top ten.

Comment on this clonotype: Its specific antigen is unknown. No base-level quality is on record; no much larger clone is a single base apart.

Total RNA and DNA were co-extracted from around 20-30 mg of bulk tissue with the AllPrep DNA/RNA mini kit, without cell sorting. Surgical resection was performed in China between late 2015 and March 2016 on about five patients with histopathologically diagnosed primary liver carcinoma. Patients had chronic HBV infection and were treatment-naive at sampling. Each tumor was sampled at five spatially separated regions: the tumor centre plus the superior, inferior, left-lateral and right-lateral poles. According to histology, viable tumor cells made up more than 80% of every tumor sample. Pieces of fresh tumor and adjacent tissue were cut in half, with one half kept in RNAlater at -80 degrees C and the other half sent for histology.

The rearranged chain carries TRBV12-3 or TRBV12-4 and TRBJ2-3, and the D gene may be TRBD1, 5 bases matching. The sample comprised liver tumor tissue from sampling region 4. This specimen's cell subset or site label, interpreted: tumor region T4, right-lateral pole. This sequence originates from a man between 35 and 55 years old with primary liver carcinoma and hepatitis B virus infection. The sequence in DNA is TGTGAAAGCAGTTTGCAGGGTGCGCAGTATTTT. Translated, this is CESSLQGAQYF.